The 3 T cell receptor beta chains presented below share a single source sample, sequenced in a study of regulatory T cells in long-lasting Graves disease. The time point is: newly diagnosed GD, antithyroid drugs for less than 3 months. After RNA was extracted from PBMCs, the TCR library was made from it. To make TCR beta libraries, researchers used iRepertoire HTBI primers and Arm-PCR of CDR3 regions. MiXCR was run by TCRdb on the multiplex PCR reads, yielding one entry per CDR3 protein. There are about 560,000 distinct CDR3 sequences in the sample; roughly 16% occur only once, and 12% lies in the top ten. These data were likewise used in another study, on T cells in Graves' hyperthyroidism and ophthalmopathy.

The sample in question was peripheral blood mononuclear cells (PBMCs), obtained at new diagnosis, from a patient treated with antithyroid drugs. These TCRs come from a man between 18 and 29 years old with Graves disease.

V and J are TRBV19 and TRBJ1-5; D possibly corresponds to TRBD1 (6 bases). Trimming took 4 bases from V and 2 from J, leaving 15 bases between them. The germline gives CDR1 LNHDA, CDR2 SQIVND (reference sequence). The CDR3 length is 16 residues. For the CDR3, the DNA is TGTGCCAGTAGTAATGCCCCCCCAGGGGGCAATCAGCCCCAGCATTTT. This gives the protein CASSNAPPGGNQPQHF.

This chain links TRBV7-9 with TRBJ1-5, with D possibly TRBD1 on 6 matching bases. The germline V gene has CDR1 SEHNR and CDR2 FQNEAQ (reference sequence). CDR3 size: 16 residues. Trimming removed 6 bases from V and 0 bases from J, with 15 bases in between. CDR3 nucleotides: TGTGCCAGCAGTCGGACAGAAGAGTATAGCAATCAGCCCCAGCATTTT. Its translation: CASSRTEEYSNQPQHF.

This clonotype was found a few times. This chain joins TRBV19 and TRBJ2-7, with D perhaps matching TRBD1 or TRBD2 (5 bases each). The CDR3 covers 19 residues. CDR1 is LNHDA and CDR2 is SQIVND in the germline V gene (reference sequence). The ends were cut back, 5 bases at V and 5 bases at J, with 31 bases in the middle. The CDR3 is CASSFGTGRNTDLSDEQYF. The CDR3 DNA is TGTGCCAGTAGTTTTGGGACGGGACGCAATACCGATCTTTCGGACGAGCAGTACTTC.